This TCR beta chain was sequenced in a study of neurological immune-mediated disorders. In this sample, this clonotype turned up many times. MiXCR, applied by TCRdb to the 5' RACE reads, yields one record per CDR3 protein. This sample has 55,000 to 75,000 distinct CDR3 sequences, with 5.2% found just once. Trimming removed 3 bases from V and 2 bases from J, with 11 bases in between. The CDR3 covers 15 residues. The sequence was obtained from a woman younger than 45 with multiple sclerosis. Sequencing was carried out using PBMCs. The J gene is TRBJ1-3, the V gene TRBV12-3 or TRBV12-4; D perhaps matches TRBD1 (5 bases). The CDR3 loop is CASSFGAVPGNTIYF. The DNA of the CDR3 is TGTGCCAGCAGTTTTGGGGCAGTACCTGGAAACACCATATATTTT.